The 24 T cell receptor beta chains below were found in one sample sequenced in a study of T-cell reconstitution after alpha-beta-depleted transplantation in children. The library targeted TCRbeta and was prepared with unique molecular identifiers. TCRdb used MiXCR to reprocess the PCR reads, holding one entry per CDR3 protein. The table has about 980,000 distinct CDR3 sequences, about 29% seen once. The specimen comprised PBMCs, mostly from graft donor cells, sampled 360 days after TCRalphabeta/CD19-depleted stem cell transplant. These receptors originate from a boy in the first two years of life who had a stem cell transplant for SCID, so the T cells may come from the graft donor.

This clonotype was recorded a few times. This rearrangement joins TRBV9 to TRBJ2-5, with 10 bases identical to TRBD2. Germline V gene data show CDR1 as SGDLS and CDR2 as YYNGEE. V lost 3 bases and J lost 1; bases outside the gene matches: 0. The CDR3 is 14 residues long. The DNA of the CDR3 is TGTGCCAGCAGCGGGACTAGCGGCCAAGAGACCCAGTACTTC. It translates to CASSGTSGQETQYF.

This chain links TRBV5-1 with TRBJ2-3; D is tentatively TRBD1 or TRBD2 (6 bases each). Trimming pared 0 bases from V and 4 bases from J, leaving 21 bases between. From germline, CDR1 is SGHRS and CDR2 YFSETQ. There are 18 residues in the CDR3. The CDR3 nucleotides read TGCGCCAGCAGCTTGGCCAAGGGGGGCTCCGGGGCCCCAGATACGCAGTATTTT. Its translation: CASSLAKGGSGAPDTQYF.

This clonotype occurred a few times. The J gene is TRBJ2-1, the V gene TRBV6-2 or TRBV6-3, with 11 bases fitting TRBD1. Germline values: CDR1 MNHEY, CDR2 SVGEGT. V gave up 3 bases and J gave up 9 bases; unmatched junction bases: 10. This CDR3 has 16 amino acids. The CDR3, as DNA: TGTGCCAGCAGTTATTCCCGGGACAGGGGGTCCCTTGAGCAGTTCTTC. It is translated as CASSYSRDRGSLEQFF.

This clonotype was detected a few times. The chain has TRBV7-3 and TRBJ2-2; unclear D gene. Trimming removed 5 bases at V and 7 bases at J, with 11 bases between. Per germline, CDR1 SGHTA and CDR2 FQGTGA. The CDR3 runs 13 residues. CDR3 amino acids: CASSGQIGGELFF. CDR3 sequence (DNA): TGTGCCAGCAGCGGGCAGATCGGCGGGGAGCTGTTTTTT.

The CDR3 loop reads CASSLFGGRDNEQFF. The CDR3 coding sequence is TGCGCCAGCAGCTTATTCGGGGGCCGGGACAATGAGCAGTTCTTC. The V and J genes are TRBV5-1 and TRBJ2-1; possibly TRBD1 or TRBD2 for D (6 bases each). Trimming shortened V by 2 bases and J by 5 bases, and 14 bases separated the two germline ends. CDR3 length: 15 residues. Germline CDR1 and CDR2: SGHRS and YFSETQ.

The gene calls are TRBV7-2 and TRBJ2-7; 9 bases fit TRBD1. There are 15 residues in the CDR3. V lost 3 bases and J lost 2; bases outside the gene matches: 5. Per the germline V gene, CDR1 is SGHTA and CDR2 is FQGNSA. DNA of the CDR3: TGTGCCAGCAGCTTTGGACAGGGGAGAGCCTACGAGCAGTACTTC. It codes for CASSFGQGRAYEQYF.

This chain joins TRBV5-1 and TRBJ1-1, with D possibly matching TRBD1 (5 bases). Germline lookup yields CDR1 SGHRS and CDR2 YFSETQ. This CDR3 spans 16 amino acids. The ends were cut back, 3 bases at V and 1 base at J, with 16 bases in the middle. The CDR3 nucleotides are TGCGCCAGCAGCTGGGGGGATGGATTTCCGAACACTGAAGCTTTCTTT. Translation: CASSWGDGFPNTEAFF.

The chain is built from TRBV27 and TRBJ1-2; D gene uncertain. V lost 0 bases, J lost 8 bases, and 16 bases lay in between. The germline CDR1 and CDR2 sequences are MNHEY and SMNVEV (reference sequence). This CDR3 has 15 residues. CDR3 DNA: TGTGCCAGCAGTTTATCGGAGCCCCCCATTCGGGGCTACACCTTC. This codes for CASSLSEPPIRGYTF.

The chain couples TRBV5-1 to TRBJ2-1, with 10 bases fitting TRBD2. J was trimmed by 4 bases and V by 3 bases; bases with no gene match: 4. CDR1 and CDR2 (germline): SGHRS, YFSETQ. The CDR3 is 15 amino acids. The CDR3 here is CASSWTSGLYNEQFF. The CDR3 DNA sequence: TGCGCCAGCAGCTGGACTAGCGGCTTATACAATGAGCAGTTCTTC.

This clonotype was seen a few times. The rearrangement links TRBV20-1 to TRBJ2-7, with D maybe TRBD2 (5 bases). This CDR3 is built from 13 residues. Deletions cut 2 bases from V and 3 bases from J, with 11 bases between. Germline CDR1 DFQATT, CDR2 SNEGSKA (reference sequence). Here the CDR3 DNA reads TGCAGTGCTAGAACCCTTCGGGGCTACGAGCAGTACTTC. It encodes CSARTLRGYEQYF.

The chain uses TRBV29-1 and TRBJ1-2; D uncertain. The germline CDR1 and CDR2 sequences are SQVTM and ANQGSEA. The CDR3 consists of 11 residues. V lost 6 bases, J lost 7 bases, and 12 bases lay in between. The CDR3 bases are TGCAGCGTAGCCGCCGTGGGTGGCTACACCTTC. It yields the protein CSVAAVGGYTF.

The rearrangement uses TRBV5-1 and TRBJ1-2, with TRBD1 as a possible D gene (6 bases). The length of the CDR3 is 15 residues. Germline V gene sequence: CDR1 SGHRS, CDR2 YFSETQ. V was shortened by 4 bases and J by 4 bases, with 17 bases between the two germline ends. The DNA of the CDR3 is TGCGCCAGCAGCGAATTGGGGGGGCATGTCTATGGCTACACCTTC. Translation: CASSELGGHVYGYTF.

The chain is built from TRBV11-2 and TRBJ2-1, with 8 bases matching TRBD2. There are 15 residues in the CDR3. The V segment lost 5 bases and the J segment 0 bases; nucleotides outside the gene matches: 3. Germline lookup yields CDR1 SGHAT and CDR2 FQNNGV. As DNA, the CDR3 is TGTGCCAGCAGCGGGGGGACTAGCTCCTACAATGAGCAGTTCTTC. Encoded protein: CASSGGTSSYNEQFF.

The chain is built from TRBV4-3 and TRBJ1-2, with D tentatively TRBD1 (5 bases). The CDR3 spans 13 residues. With 4 bases removed from V and 8 bases from J, the gap between germline ends came to 14 bases. The germline V gene has CDR1 LGHNA and CDR2 YSLEER. For the CDR3, the DNA is TGCGCCAGCAGCCCCAAGCAGGGATTCGGCTACACCTTC. Translated, it gives CASSPKQGFGYTF.

This chain joins TRBV4-1 and TRBJ2-7; 7 nucleotides align to TRBD2. Germline CDR1 and CDR2: MGHRA and YSYEKL. V gave up 3 bases and J gave up 2 bases; unmatched junction bases: 7. The CDR3 covers 15 residues. The CDR3 DNA reads TGCGCCAGCAGCCACGTACTCCGGGGGGCCTACGAGCAGTACTTC. Protein sequence: CASSHVLRGAYEQYF.

The rearrangement uses TRBV3-1 and TRBJ1-5; TRBD1 is a possible D gene (6 bases). Looked up from germline, CDR1 is LGHDT and CDR2 is YNNKEL (reference sequence). The CDR3 sequence is 14 residues long. With 3 bases removed from V and 5 bases from J, the gap between germline ends came to 11 bases. This chain's CDR3 is CASSHRGTHQPQHF. The CDR3, as DNA: TGTGCCAGCAGCCACAGGGGCACCCATCAGCCCCAGCATTTT.

This clonotype occurred many times. The chain uses TRBV13 and TRBJ2-1; D unclear. The CDR3 has 13 residues. Looked up from germline, CDR1 is PRHDT and CDR2 is FYEKMQ (reference sequence). Trimming pared 5 bases from V and 4 bases from J, leaving 9 bases between. The chain's CDR3 is CASSLGDYNEQFF. DNA of the CDR3: TGTGCCAGCAGCCTCGGCGATTACAATGAGCAGTTCTTC.

This clonotype came up a few times. The CDR3 DNA reads as TGTGCCAGCAGGGTAAACAGGGGTGATAATCAGCCCCAGCATTTT. This gives the protein CASRVNRGDNQPQHF. This chain joins TRBV12-3 or TRBV12-4 and TRBJ1-5; 7 bases are shared with TRBD1. V gave up 6 bases and J gave up 4 bases; unmatched junction bases: 9. There are 15 residues in the CDR3.

The chain joins TRBV6-5 to TRBJ1-2; D gene uncertain. Germline CDR1 reads MNHEY; CDR2 reads SVGAGI. The ends were cut back, 0 bases at V and 2 bases at J, with 10 bases in the middle. This CDR3 is 15 amino acids long. The CDR3 sequence is CASSYSLPANYGYTF. Written as DNA, the CDR3 is TGTGCCAGCAGTTACTCGCTCCCAGCGAACTATGGCTACACCTTC.

In nucleotides, the CDR3 is TGTGCCAGCAGTCTCCGGGGGAACCTGAACACTGAAGCTTTCTTT. Translated: CASSLRGNLNTEAFF. This chain connects TRBV12-3 or TRBV12-4 to TRBJ1-1; weak D call: TRBD1 (5 bases). V was trimmed by 5 bases and J by 0 bases, leaving 13 bases between them. This CDR3 is 15 amino acids long.

This clonotype was seen a few times. The chain has TRBV5-6 and TRBJ2-2; D might be TRBD1 (6 bases). V lost 0 bases and J lost 6, with 15 bases in between. The CDR3 is 16 residues long. Germline V CDR1 and CDR2: SGHDT, YYEEEE. The CDR3 DNA reads TGTGCCAGCAGCTTGGCCCTAAACAGGGAGCCCGGGGAGCTGTTTTTT. Its protein product is CASSLALNREPGELFF.

The rearrangement links TRBV20-1 to TRBJ2-7, with a possible D match to TRBD1 (6 bases). The CDR3 spans 16 residues. Germline V gene data show CDR1 as DFQATT and CDR2 as SNEGSKA (reference sequence). V was pared by 1 base and J by 4 bases, with 20 bases between. The DNA for the CDR3 is TGCAGTGCTAGAGCCTCCCTCCGGCAGGGGTCGTACGAGCAGTACTTC. It yields the protein CSARASLRQGSYEQYF.

DNA for the CDR3: TGTGCCAGCAGCCAAGTAGCGGGGGGTACAGATACGCAGTATTTT. Translation: CASSQVAGGTDTQYF. The chain recombines TRBV4-2 with TRBJ2-3, with 10 bases fitting TRBD2. The J segment lost 3 bases and the V segment lost 1 base, leaving 1 base of the junction unmatched. Germline-derived CDR1 and CDR2 are LGHNA and YNFKEQ. The CDR3 has 15 amino acids.

The chain is built from TRBV15 and TRBJ1-5; D might be TRBD1 (5 bases). The CDR3 covers 17 residues. V lost 0 bases and J lost 1, with 13 bases in between. Germline V CDR1 and CDR2: LNHNV, YYDKDF (reference sequence). CDR3 amino acids: CATSRDHTGASNQPQHF. CDR3 coding DNA: TGTGCCACCAGCAGAGATCATACCGGGGCGAGCAATCAGCCCCAGCATTTT.